This entry lists 11 T cell receptor beta chains sequenced from one sample in a study of blood T cell repertoires in COVID-19. The method was immunoSEQ multiplex PCR; TCRdb's version includes in-frame clones alone and lacks a portion of them. The table lists roughly 150,000 clones, over 60% of them singletons. The material sequenced was peripheral blood. The receptors originated from a man aged 55 to 69 with acute or convalescent COVID-19.

The V gene is TRBV25-1, the J gene TRBJ2-7; D unresolved. The V gene's germline CDR1 is MGHDK and CDR2 SYGVNS. This CDR3 comprises 12 residues. With 6 bases removed from V and 1 base from J, the gap between germline ends came to 7 bases. This chain's CDR3 is CASRTGSYEQYF. In DNA, the CDR3 is TGTGCCAGCAGGACGGGTTCCTACGAGCAGTACTTC.

This chain links TRBV11-2 with TRBJ2-1; 9 bases align to TRBD1. Trimming took 5 bases from V and 8 from J; bases not matched to a gene: 4. From germline, CDR1 is SGHAT and CDR2 FQNNGV. This CDR3 is built from 13 residues. CDR3 sequence (DNA): TGTGCCAGCAGCCGGGACAGGGTCTATGAGCAGTTCTTC. This gives the protein CASSRDRVYEQFF.

The chain links TRBV6-5 to TRBJ2-2, with TRBD1 identical over 11 bases. After removal of 8 bases from V and 5 bases from J, the junction contained 7 bases not matched to a gene. The CDR3 totals 15 residues. CDR1 and CDR2 from the germline V gene are MNHEY and SVGAGI. CDR3 amino acids: CASRQGQGGTGELFF. The CDR3 DNA reads TGTGCCAGCCGCCAGGGACAGGGGGGTACCGGGGAGCTGTTTTTT.

In its sample, this clone was seen once. CDR3 bases: TGTGCCACCAGTGATTTTCGGGGTCTTAGTCACACAGATACGCAGTATTTT. Encoded protein: CATSDFRGLSHTDTQYF. The chain recombines TRBV24-1 with TRBJ2-3, with D possibly being TRBD2 (5 bases). Per germline, CDR1 KGHDR and CDR2 SFDVKD. The V and J ends lost 1 base and 2 bases respectively, with 15 bases between them. The CDR3 contains 17 residues.

This chain connects TRBV12-3 or TRBV12-4 to TRBJ1-1; 8 bases agree with TRBD1. The V segment lost 2 bases and the J segment 6 bases; nucleotides outside the gene matches: 2. This CDR3 is built from 13 residues. In DNA form, the CDR3 reads TGTGCCAGCAGTTTACAGGGGGCCCCTGAAGCTTTCTTT. Its protein is CASSLQGAPEAFF.

V and J are TRBV25-1 and TRBJ1-4, with D maybe TRBD1 (5 bases). The CDR3 has 15 amino acids. From germline, CDR1 is MGHDK and CDR2 SYGVNS. V lost 5 bases to trimming and J lost 0 bases, with 10 bases between them. The CDR3 sequence is CASSTGDATNEKLFF. CDR3 sequence (DNA): TGTGCCAGCAGTACGGGGGATGCAACTAATGAAAAACTGTTTTTT.

This clone was seen a handful of times. The genes are TRBV7-8 and TRBJ1-4; 9 positions match TRBD1. CDR1 SGHVS and CDR2 FQNEAQ come from the germline V gene. J lost 4 bases, V lost 5 bases, and 8 bases had no gene match. The CDR3 spans 16 residues. CDR3 bases: TGTGCCAGCAGCCCGAAGGGGACAGGGCTTAATGAAAAACTGTTTTTT. As protein: CASSPKGTGLNEKLFF.

This clone was counted only a few times. The V gene is TRBV5-4, the J gene TRBJ1-2, with D uncertain. The V end lost 0 bases, the J end lost 4 bases, and 7 bases lay between the germline ends. This CDR3 is 13 amino acids long. Germline V lookup: CDR1 SGHNT, CDR2 YYREEE (reference sequence). The CDR3: CASSLDRSYGYTF. The CDR3 DNA follows: TGTGCCAGCAGCTTGGACAGAAGCTATGGCTACACCTTC. Supplemented by reference TRBV5-4 and TRBJ1-2, the full variable domain reads ETGVTQSPTHLIKTRGQQVTLRCSSQSGHNTVSWYQQALGQGPQFIFQYYREEENGRGNFPPRFSGLQFPNYSSELNVNALELDDSALYLCASSLDRSYGYTFGSGTRLTVV.

In this sample, this clone turned up once. CDR3 sequence (DNA): TGCGCCAGCAGCCGCGGATCCAACAATGAGCAGTTCTTC. This sequence encodes CASSRGSNNEQFF. V usage is TRBV4-1 and J usage is TRBJ2-1, with unresolved D. Trimming left V 4 bases short and J 5 bases short, with 9 bases between. The CDR3 extends over 13 amino acids. The V gene's germline CDR1 is MGHRA and CDR2 YSYEKL.

The CDR3 protein is CASGSVETGELFF. The CDR3 DNA is TGTGCTAGTGGTTCCGTGGAGACCGGGGAGCTGTTTTTT. This chain connects TRBV12-5 to TRBJ2-2; D gene uncertain. This CDR3 is built from 13 residues. Germline V gene lookup returns CDR1 LGHNT and CDR2 FRNRAP. V was clipped by 4 bases and J by 5 bases, with 8 bases between them.

The CDR3 region is CASSLTGTAFF. The CDR3 nucleotides are TGTGCCAGCAGTTTAACAGGGACGGCTTTCTTT. The rearrangement links TRBV12-3 or TRBV12-4 to TRBJ1-1; perhaps TRBD1 as D (6 bases). Trimming left V 2 bases short and J 11 bases short, with 9 bases between. This CDR3 region has 11 residues.